A single sample is the source of the 18 T cell receptor beta chains below, sequenced in a study of T cell changes during pregnancy in multiple sclerosis. TCRdb's table, derived via immunoSEQ multiplex PCR, lists solely in-frame clones and lacks some. The sample lists some 38,000 clones, under 95% seen once, with 0.55% to 0.7% in the top ten. The material sequenced was CD4+ T cells from peripheral blood mononuclear cells, taken in the second trimester of pregnancy. These receptors were obtained from a female donor in good health, enrolled as a control in a pregnancy study.

V and J are TRBV5-1 and TRBJ2-5; 10 bases are shared with TRBD2. The germline V gene has CDR1 SGHRS and CDR2 YFSETQ. The CDR3 has 15 residues. V trimming: 4 bases; J trimming: 5 bases; junction bases outside the gene matches: 8. The DNA of the CDR3 is TGCGCCAGCAGCCGCTCCGGGACTAGCGCGGAGACCCAGTACTTC. Amino acid sequence: CASSRSGTSAETQYF.

This clone was recorded only once. This chain joins TRBV21-1 and TRBJ1-5; the table names TRBD1, a call not compared with the DNA. TRBV21-1 is described as a pseudogene. This CDR3 is 15 amino acids long. The CDR3 DNA reads as TGTGCCAGCAGCAAAACCGGGACAGGCAATCAGCCCCAGCATTTT. Translating it yields CASSKTGTGNQPQHF.

The chain recombines TRBV5-5 with TRBJ1-1; D unclear. CDR3 size: 12 residues. Trimming removed 2 bases at V and 0 bases at J, with 2 bases between. Per germline, CDR1 SGHKS and CDR2 YYEKEE (reference sequence). The CDR3 protein is CASSFMNTEAFF. The CDR3 region has the DNA TGTGCCAGCAGCTTTATGAACACTGAAGCTTTCTTT.

The CDR3 loop is CASSGIGGDYNEQFF. In DNA form, the CDR3 reads TGTGCCAGTAGTGGCATCGGGGGGGATTACAATGAGCAGTTCTTC. This chain links TRBV19 with TRBJ2-1; 8 nucleotides match TRBD2. The CDR3 totals 15 residues. Germline V gives CDR1 LNHDA, CDR2 SQIVND (reference sequence). J lost 4 bases, V lost 5 bases, and 7 bases had no gene match.

The gene calls are TRBV29-1 and TRBJ1-1; 7 nucleotides align to TRBD1. The CDR3 contains 13 residues. CDR1 is SQVTM, CDR2 ANQGSEA, per germline. The V segment lost 4 bases and the J segment 1 base; nucleotides outside the gene matches: 3. The CDR3 DNA follows: TGCAGCGTTGGGGGACAGAAGAACACTGAAGCTTTCTTT. As protein: CSVGGQKNTEAFF.

CDR3 DNA: TGTGCCAGCAGCTCGGACAGACGAGGTTACGAGCAGTACTTC. Amino acid sequence: CASSSDRRGYEQYF. This chain connects TRBV13 to TRBJ2-7; a weak D match, TRBD1 (6 bases). Germline values: CDR1 PRHDT, CDR2 FYEKMQ (reference sequence). The V end lost 4 bases, the J end lost 4 bases, and 14 bases lay between the germline ends. CDR3 length equals 14 residues.

This chain joins TRBV30 and TRBJ1-2; D possibly corresponds to TRBD1 (6 bases). CDR1 is GTSNPN, CDR2 SVGIG, per germline (reference sequence). CDR3 length: 13 residues. V was trimmed by 3 bases and J by 11 bases, leaving 19 bases between them. The CDR3 loop is CAWRTGSGMSYTF. CDR3 DNA: TGTGCCTGGAGGACAGGCTCGGGGATGAGTTACACCTTC.

V is TRBV29-1 and J is TRBJ2-5; 9 nucleotides line up with TRBD2. The CDR3 consists of 15 residues. Germline CDR1 and CDR2: SQVTM and ANQGSEA. V was clipped by 5 bases and J by 4 bases; unmatched bases: 11. Here the CDR3 DNA reads TGCAGCGTTAACGAACTAGCGGGCTTTGGAGAGACCCAGTACTTC. This gives the protein CSVNELAGFGETQYF.

This clone was seen only once. V usage is TRBV15 and J usage is TRBJ2-7, with D tentatively TRBD1 (5 bases). CDR1 and CDR2 (germline): LNHNV, YYDKDF (reference sequence). The ends were cut back, 4 bases at V and 1 base at J, with 17 bases in the middle. The CDR3 has 16 amino acids. The CDR3 is CATSTGIRAGSYEQYF. CDR3 nucleotides: TGTGCCACCAGCACCGGAATTAGGGCAGGGTCCTACGAGCAGTACTTC.

This sequence joins TRBV5-1 and TRBJ2-1, with 8 bases that match TRBD2. V lost 2 bases, J lost 10 bases, and 14 bases stayed unmatched. The germline V gene encodes CDR1 SGHRS and CDR2 YFSETQ. The CDR3 totals 16 residues. DNA of the CDR3: TGCGCCAGCAGCTTTGACGGGGGGGCCGGTTCAGGGGAGCAGTTCTTC. Translation: CASSFDGGAGSGEQFF.

The chain is built from TRBV29-1 and TRBJ2-1; 8 positions agree with TRBD2. There are 16 residues in the CDR3. V shed 3 bases and J 1 base; nucleotides not matched to a gene: 8. Germline V lookup: CDR1 SQVTM, CDR2 ANQGSEA. The CDR3 here is CSVDRAGGPSYNEQFF. DNA for the CDR3: TGCAGCGTTGATAGGGCGGGGGGCCCATCCTACAATGAGCAGTTCTTC.

The V call is TRBV7-3, the J call TRBJ2-1; the D gene is possibly TRBD1 (6 bases). V lost 2 bases and J 6 bases, leaving 14 bases between the germline ends. CDR3 length: 15 amino acids. CDR1 is SGHTA, CDR2 FQGTGA, per germline. The CDR3 DNA follows: TGTGCCAGCAGCTTATTTCAGGGGTCCGGCAATGAGCAGTTCTTC. Residues: CASSLFQGSGNEQFF.

This clone was seen only once. The V gene is TRBV7-9, the J gene TRBJ2-1; 8 nucleotides align to TRBD2. The germline CDR1 and CDR2 sequences are SEHNR and FQNEAQ (reference sequence). This CDR3 comprises 14 residues. The trim removed 4 bases at V and 9 bases at J, leaving 8 bases unmatched. CDR3 loop: CASSWDSGVSEQFF. DNA for the CDR3: TGTGCCAGCAGCTGGGATAGCGGGGTTAGTGAGCAGTTCTTC.

This clone showed up just once. The chain recombines TRBV7-2 with TRBJ2-1; TRBD2 agrees at 8 bases. The V segment lost 5 bases and the J segment 7 bases; nucleotides outside the gene matches: 10. The CDR3 covers 15 residues. Germline V CDR1 and CDR2: SGHTA, FQGNSA. The CDR3 spells CASSTQAGAGNEQFF. Written as DNA, the CDR3 is TGTGCCAGCAGCACTCAAGCGGGGGCGGGGAATGAGCAGTTCTTC.

The rearrangement links TRBV11-2 to TRBJ2-7; D might be TRBD2 (5 bases). The CDR3 totals 14 residues. Per the germline V gene, CDR1 is SGHAT and CDR2 is FQNNGV. Between the trimmed V and J ends, which lost 0 bases and 3 bases, there was a span of 9 bases. The CDR3 sequence: CASSLERANYEQYF. The CDR3 nucleotides are TGTGCCAGCAGCTTAGAGAGGGCCAACTACGAGCAGTACTTC.

The chain carries TRBV6-5 and TRBJ1-5; D not certain. The CDR3 loop spans 13 amino acids. The germline V gene encodes CDR1 MNHEY and CDR2 SVGAGI. The germline V and J ends were trimmed by 5 bases and 4 bases, with 9 bases remaining between them. As DNA, the CDR3 is TGTGCCAGCAGTCTACTAGTAAATCAGCCCCAGCATTTT. The encoded protein is CASSLLVNQPQHF.

This chain joins TRBV4-2 and TRBJ1-1; D remains unclear. The germline CDR1 and CDR2 sequences are LGHNA and YNFKEQ. Trimming removed 0 bases from V and 11 bases from J, with 22 bases in between. The CDR3 runs 16 residues. The CDR3 region is CASSQDWRGVALGAFF. The CDR3 DNA is TGTGCCAGCAGCCAAGACTGGCGGGGTGTCGCTCTGGGGGCTTTCTTT.

This rearrangement joins TRBV7-2 to TRBJ1-3; the D is unclear. CDR3 size: 13 residues. The V gene's germline CDR1 is SGHTA and CDR2 FQGNSA. V lost 1 base and J 5 bases, leaving 6 bases between the germline ends. CDR3 residues: CASSLGVRNTIYF. The CDR3 region has the DNA TGTGCCAGCAGCTTAGGTGTTAGAAACACCATATATTTT.